A single TCR beta chain is shown here with its context. The antigen is unknown. This record belongs to a study of shared clonotypes between healthy human individuals. The CDR3 covers 14 residues. Germline loops: CDR1 MDHEN, CDR2 SYDVKM. V gave up 2 bases and J gave up 5 bases, with 12 bases separating them. Findings and caveats of the study: Clonotypes that were shared across four donors made up 4% to 6% of naive CD4 clonotypes. Relative to memory subsets, naive subsets generally showed larger estimated richness.

Profiling relied on immunoSEQ multiplex PCR, and the TCRdb table lists in-frame clones only, not all of them. The sample records roughly 2 million clones, about 95% being singletons. Specimen: naive CD4+ T cells sorted from blood. The subset denotes: CD45RA+ positively selected. This sequence was found in a young man in good health. The chain couples TRBV28 to TRBJ1-2; D unresolved. The CDR3 nucleotides read TGTGCCAGCAGTTTAGGTGTACGGGGATATGGCTACACCTTC. Protein sequence: CASSLGVRGYGYTF.